The clone carrying this T cell receptor beta chain appeared a few times. This entry is derived from a study of control samples from healthy donors and cancer patients. The V end was cut by 2 bases, the J end by 6 bases, with 10 bases between. CDR3 size: 13 residues. CDR1 and CDR2 (germline): MRHNA, SNTAGT. TCRdb keeps only in-frame clones here, not all; method: immunoSEQ multiplex PCR. The data hold 95,000 to 130,000 clones, with approximately 90% observed a single time. The V and J genes are TRBV6-4 and TRBJ1-2, with no clear D. This receptor was identified in a woman between 65 and 79 years old in good health. The sequenced sample was blood. CDR3 in DNA: TGTGCCAGCAGTGACGAGGCCTCCGATGGCTACACCTTC. As protein: CASSDEASDGYTF.